Below, 26 T cell receptor beta chains from the same sample are listed, as sequenced in a study of regulatory and conventional T cells in RAG deficiency (dated by TCRdb to 2015 to 2018). Libraries were built with the immunoSEQ multiplex PCR assay. Held by TCRdb, this immuneACCESS table contains in-frame sequences only and omits some clones. Under half of the omission traces to an unresolved V gene where checked; the cause of the rest is unknown. This sample has approximately 7,000 clones in its table, and around nine tenths of those were observed once. The leading ten clones occupy less than 1.5% of the sample. Before genomic DNA was extracted, regulatory T cells were isolated from blood as CD4+CD25-high CD127-low cells. This sample also belongs to another study, concerning regulatory T cells. Reported in the second study: The multiplex PCR used 52 forward TRBV primers and 13 reverse TRBJ primers, with assay-based and computational corrections for amplification bias.

Source material: CD127- CD25+ CD4+ Tregs sorted from blood. Every receptor here comes from a human donor in good health.

The chain uses TRBV9 and TRBJ2-5, with 12 bases fitting TRBD2. Trimming cost V 4 bases and J 5 bases; bases outside gene matches: 15. This CDR3 comprises 18 residues. Looked up from germline, CDR1 is SGDLS and CDR2 is YYNGEE. The CDR3 sequence: CASSRKLAGGRMTETQYF. Here the CDR3 DNA reads TGTGCCAGCAGCCGTAAACTAGCGGGGGGTCGGATGACGGAGACCCAGTACTTC.

V usage is TRBV29-1 and J usage is TRBJ1-5; 7 bases match TRBD1. Unmatched junction bases numbered 10, after V lost 8 bases and J lost 9 bases. Germline-derived CDR1 and CDR2 are SQVTM and ANQGSEA. This CDR3 is built from 12 residues. The DNA for the CDR3 is TGCAGCACACGACAGGGTGCGGGGCCCCAGCATTTT. This sequence encodes CSTRQGAGPQHF. Full variable domain (missing parts from reference TRBV29-1 and TRBJ1-5): SAVISQKPSRDICQRGTSLTIQCQVDSQVTMMFWYRQQPGQSLTLIATANQGSEATYESGFVIDKFPISRPNLTFSTLTVSNMSPEDSSIYLCSTRQGAGPQHFGDGTRLSIL.

This clone has a single count. V usage is TRBV2 and J usage is TRBJ2-7; TRBD2 agrees at 7 bases. Per the germline V gene, CDR1 is SNHLY and CDR2 is FYNNEI. V trimming: 5 bases; J trimming: 2 bases; junction bases outside the gene matches: 15. The length of the CDR3 is 17 residues. Here the CDR3 reads CASSWGPKRGNPYEQYF. The CDR3 coding sequence is TGTGCCAGCAGTTGGGGACCTAAGCGGGGAAACCCCTACGAGCAGTACTTC.

This clone was seen a few times. This sequence joins TRBV9 and TRBJ1-2; 8 positions agree with TRBD1. This CDR3 has 16 residues. V was clipped by 4 bases and J by 4 bases; unmatched bases: 12. Germline CDR1 reads SGDLS; CDR2 reads YYNGEE. CDR3 region: CASSLNGQGLSYGYTF. The CDR3 nucleotides are TGTGCCAGCAGCTTGAATGGACAGGGCCTTTCCTATGGCTACACCTTC.

The genes are TRBV4-2 and TRBJ2-4; D perhaps matches TRBD2 (6 bases). The CDR3 is 17 amino acids. V dropped 0 bases and J dropped 0 bases, with 12 bases sitting between them. Per the germline V gene, CDR1 is LGHNA and CDR2 is YNFKEQ. The CDR3 protein is CASSQDTSRGAKNIQYF. The CDR3 nucleotides read TGTGCCAGCAGCCAAGATACGTCGCGGGGAGCCAAAAACATTCAGTACTTC.

This clone was found once. The J gene is TRBJ1-1, the V gene TRBV6-6; TRBD1 matches 10 bases. The germline V gene encodes CDR1 MNHNY and CDR2 SVGAGI (reference sequence). CDR3 length: 14 amino acids. V shed 6 bases and J 3 bases; nucleotides not matched to a gene: 4. The CDR3 spells CASSRGQGHTEAFF. CDR3 nucleotide sequence: TGTGCCAGCAGCAGGGGACAGGGGCACACTGAAGCTTTCTTT.

Details on this clone: The identical CDR3 is also encoded by other nucleotide sequences in the sample. The rearrangement uses TRBV7-2 and TRBJ1-6; D uncertain. This CDR3 region has 13 residues. Germline V gene lookup returns CDR1 SGHTA and CDR2 FQGNSA. V was cut by 5 bases and J by 6 bases, with 8 bases left in between. The CDR3 region is CASSQQINSPLHF. The CDR3 coding sequence is TGTGCCAGCAGCCAACAGATTAATTCACCCCTCCACTTT.

The V and J genes are TRBV5-1 and TRBJ2-7; D may be TRBD1 (6 bases). V lost 1 base to trimming and J lost 1 base, with 9 bases between them. Germline V gene lookup returns CDR1 SGHRS and CDR2 YFSETQ. The CDR3 has 14 residues. CDR3 bases: TGCGCCAGCAGCTTGACAGGGCCGTCCTACGAGCAGTACTTC. Translated, it gives CASSLTGPSYEQYF. Using reference TRBV5-1 and TRBJ2-7 for the parts outside the CDR3, the full variable domain is KAGVTQTPRYLIKTRGQQVTLSCSPISGHRSVSWYQQTPGQGLQFLFEYFSETQRNKGNFPGRFSGRQFSNSRSEMNVSTLELGDSALYLCASSLTGPSYEQYFGPGTRLTVT.

In its sample, this clone was seen once. At the DNA level, this CDR3 is encoded by other sequences in the same sample as well. This chain links TRBV9 with TRBJ1-6, with 10 bases that match TRBD1. The CDR3 is made up of 16 amino acids. J was trimmed by 7 bases and V by 3 bases; bases with no gene match: 7. The germline gives CDR1 SGDLS, CDR2 YYNGEE. The CDR3 nucleotides are TGTGCCAGCAGCGGTGGGACAGGGGCTCAAAATTCACCCCTCCACTTT. Its protein product is CASSGGTGAQNSPLHF. The full variable domain, completed using reference TRBV9 and TRBJ1-6, is DSGVTQTPKHLITATGQRVTLRCSPRSGDLSVYWYQQSLDQGLQFLIQYYNGEERAKGNILERFSAQQFPDLHSELNLSSLELGDSALYFCASSGGTGAQNSPLHFGNGTRLTVT.

The chain recombines TRBV6-5 with TRBJ2-1, with D possibly matching TRBD1 (6 bases). Germline V gene lookup returns CDR1 MNHEY and CDR2 SVGAGI. Trimming shortened V by 6 bases and J by 6 bases, and 15 bases separated the two germline ends. The CDR3 totals 14 residues. CDR3 sequence reads: CASSWGLDGNEQFF. In DNA, the CDR3 is TGTGCCAGCAGCTGGGGGCTAGATGGCAATGAGCAGTTCTTC.

V is TRBV19 and J is TRBJ2-3; D might be TRBD1 (5 bases). This CDR3 spans 16 amino acids. V was shortened by 3 bases and J by 5 bases, with 18 bases between the two germline ends. Germline V gene sequence: CDR1 LNHDA, CDR2 SQIVND (reference sequence). The CDR3 spells CASSMEGASPLDTQYF. As DNA, the CDR3 is TGTGCCAGTAGTATGGAAGGGGCATCACCCCTAGATACGCAGTATTTT. Using reference TRBV19 and TRBJ2-3 for the parts outside the CDR3, the full variable domain is DGGITQSPKYLFRKEGQNVTLSCEQNLNHDAMYWYRQDPGQGLRLIYYSQIVNDFQKGDIAEGYSVSREKKESFPLTVTSAQKNPTAFYLCASSMEGASPLDTQYFGPGTRLTVL.

The gene calls are TRBV30 and TRBJ1-2, with 7 bases fitting TRBD1. The CDR3 is made up of 13 amino acids. V lost 3 bases, J lost 8 bases, and 9 bases stayed unmatched. Germline V gene sequence: CDR1 GTSNPN, CDR2 SVGIG (reference sequence). CDR3 bases: TGTGCCTGGAGAAGGGGGCTAGTTGTAGGCTACACCTTC. This gives the protein CAWRRGLVVGYTF. The whole variable domain, remainder taken from reference TRBV30 and TRBJ1-2, is SQTIHQWPATLVQPVGSPLSLECTVEGTSNPNLYWYRQAAGRGLQLLFYSVGIGQISSEVPQNLSASRPQDRQFILSSKKLLLSDSGFYLCAWRRGLVVGYTFGSGTRLTVV.

This clone was observed a handful of times. The chain employs TRBV2 and TRBJ1-5; D uncertain. Germline assignment: CDR1 SNHLY and CDR2 FYNNEI. The germline V and J ends were trimmed by 4 bases and 1 base, with 11 bases remaining between them. The CDR3 covers 15 residues. The CDR3 DNA is TGTGCCAGCAGTGGAGTCGGAGGGAGCAATCAGCCCCAGCATTTT. Its protein product is CASSGVGGSNQPQHF.

This chain uses TRBV10-2 with TRBJ2-7; maybe TRBD1 (5 bases). The V gene lost 6 bases and the J gene lost 7 bases, with 7 bases spanning the gap. The CDR3 is made up of 10 amino acids. The germline CDR1 and CDR2 sequences are WSHSY and SAAADI. The CDR3 reads CASRGREQYF. The CDR3 DNA is TGCGCCAGCAGGGGGCGAGAGCAGTACTTC.

The V and J genes are TRBV6-5 and TRBJ2-6, with D possibly being TRBD2 (5 bases). This CDR3 comprises 15 residues. Trimming pared 6 bases from V and 2 bases from J, leaving 11 bases between. From germline, CDR1 is MNHEY and CDR2 SVGAGI. CDR3 sequence: CASRTGMAGANVLTF. CDR3 DNA sequence: TGTGCCAGCAGGACCGGGATGGCTGGGGCCAACGTCCTGACTTTC.

The chain has TRBV7-3 and TRBJ1-1; the match to TRBD1 covers 8 bases. The CDR3 spans 15 residues. J was trimmed by 5 bases and V by 5 bases; bases with no gene match: 10. Looked up from germline, CDR1 is SGHTA and CDR2 is FQGTGA. This CDR3 reads CASSQGASLGTEAFF. In DNA form, the CDR3 reads TGTGCCAGCAGCCAGGGGGCAAGTTTGGGTACTGAAGCTTTCTTT.

The chain couples TRBV19 to TRBJ2-5; 8 bases agree with TRBD1. V was clipped by 6 bases and J by 5 bases; unmatched bases: 5. This CDR3 spans 13 amino acids. Germline V CDR1 and CDR2: LNHDA, SQIVND (reference sequence). DNA of the CDR3: TGTGCCAGTAGCCCAGGGGGCGGTGAGACCCAGTACTTC. Protein sequence: CASSPGGGETQYF.

In nucleotides, the CDR3 is TGTGCCATCAGTGAGGTCTTCGAGGTAAATGGCTACACCTTC. Protein product: CAISEVFEVNGYTF. This chain uses TRBV10-3 with TRBJ1-2; D is unresolved. V was clipped by 2 bases and J by 6 bases, with 13 bases between them. The CDR3 sequence is 14 residues long. The germline V gene encodes CDR1 ENHRY and CDR2 SYGVKD.

This chain connects TRBV6-6 to TRBJ1-1, with TRBD1 identical over 7 bases. Germline values: CDR1 MNHNY, CDR2 SVGAGI (reference sequence). The CDR3 is 13 residues long. The V gene end was trimmed by 6 bases and the J gene end by 3 bases; junction bases not matched to a gene: 4. The CDR3 reads CASSPGGYTEAFF. CDR3 DNA: TGTGCCAGCAGCCCAGGGGGTTACACTGAAGCTTTCTTT.

The V and J genes are TRBV4-3 and TRBJ2-2; 9 bases fit TRBD1. The junction had 11 bases not matched to a gene; V was cut back by 0 bases and J by 6 bases. The CDR3 loop spans 18 amino acids. Looked up from germline, CDR1 is LGHNA and CDR2 is YSLEER. The CDR3 bases are TGCGCCAGCAGCCAAGATCTACCGGGACAGGGTATGGCCGGGGAGCTGTTTTTT. It yields the protein CASSQDLPGQGMAGELFF.

The count of this clone is one. The gene calls are TRBV9 and TRBJ1-1; TRBD1 aligns across 7 bases. Germline CDR1 is SGDLS and CDR2 is YYNGEE. CDR3 length equals 14 residues. V dropped 4 bases and J dropped 7; count of bases not matched to a gene: 10. CDR3 amino acids: CASSPGRGAIEAFF. In nucleotides, the CDR3 is TGTGCCAGCAGCCCCGGCAGGGGGGCTATTGAAGCTTTCTTT.

In this sample, this clone turned up once. V usage is TRBV11-2 and J usage is TRBJ2-2, with 8 nucleotides matching TRBD1. The CDR3 extends over 15 amino acids. V shed 3 bases and J 6 bases; nucleotides not matched to a gene: 6. CDR1 SGHAT and CDR2 FQNNGV come from the germline V gene. DNA of the CDR3: TGTGCCAGCAGCTTGCGACAGGGGATGGCCGGGGAGCTGTTTTTT. Amino acids: CASSLRQGMAGELFF.

V gene TRBV28 combines with J gene TRBJ1-5; maybe TRBD1 (5 bases). Trimming took off 1 base at V and 0 bases at J, with 13 bases between the two ends. CDR1 MDHEN and CDR2 SYDVKM come from the germline V gene. This CDR3 is built from 17 residues. The CDR3 spells CASSLFQGVLSNQPQHF. DNA of the CDR3: TGTGCCAGCAGTTTATTTCAAGGGGTTCTTAGCAATCAGCCCCAGCATTTT. Complete variable domain (other parts from reference TRBV28 and TRBJ1-5): DVKVTQSSRYLVKRTGEKVFLECVQDMDHENMFWYRQDPGLGLRLIYFSYDVKMKEKGDIPEGYSVSREKKERFSLILESASTNQTSMYLCASSLFQGVLSNQPQHFGDGTRLSIL.

The J gene is TRBJ1-5, the V gene TRBV28, with D possibly being TRBD1 (5 bases). CDR1 is MDHEN and CDR2 is SYDVKM in the germline V gene. V lost 6 bases and J lost 6, with 15 bases in between. This CDR3 has 14 amino acids. The CDR3 region has the DNA TGTGCCAGCAGGAGCGGGGGTGGCGGTCAGCCCCAGCATTTT. It translates to CASRSGGGGQPQHF.

The rearrangement joins TRBV7-9 to TRBJ1-1; the D is unclear. Germline-derived CDR1 and CDR2 are SEHNR and FQNEAQ (reference sequence). Trimming shortened V by 5 bases and J by 5 bases, and 18 bases separated the two germline ends. The CDR3 runs 15 residues. This chain's CDR3 is CASSHRALAGTEAFF. In DNA form, the CDR3 reads TGTGCCAGCAGCCACCGGGCCTTAGCGGGGACTGAAGCTTTCTTT. Using reference TRBV7-9 and TRBJ1-1 for the parts outside the CDR3, the full variable domain is DTGVSQNPRHKITKRGQNVTFRCDPISEHNRLYWYRQTLGQGPEFLTYFQNEAQLEKSRLLSDRFSAERPKGSFSTLEIQRTEQGDSAMYLCASSHRALAGTEAFFGQGTRLTVV.

This clone was detected only once. One end of the junction is discordant with germline, which a read error may explain. The sample has other DNA sequences that encode this CDR3 too. This chain uses TRBV4-3 with TRBJ1-4; the D gene is possibly TRBD1 (5 bases). CDR1 LGHNA and CDR2 YSLEER come from the germline V gene. CDR3 size: 16 residues. The CDR3 sequence is CASSQGSVRVYEKLFF. The CDR3 nucleotides read TGCGCCAGCAGTCAAGGGAGCGTCAGGGTATATGAAAAACTGTTTTTT.